What follows are 15 T cell receptor beta chains derived from one specimen sequenced in a study of T-cell reconstitution after alpha-beta-depleted transplantation in children. A TCRbeta library incorporating unique molecular identifiers was prepared. Using its own MiXCR run on the PCR reads, TCRdb lists one record per CDR3 protein. The sample holds about 580,000 distinct CDR3 sequences, 20% to 25% seen once. Sequenced material: PBMCs, mostly from graft donor cells, taken 360 days after TCRalphabeta/CD19-depleted stem cell transplant. These receptor sequences come from a boy less than two years old who had a stem cell transplant for acute myeloid leukemia, so the T cells may come from the graft donor.

This clonotype has more than one count but fewer than ten. The chain carries TRBV27 and TRBJ1-1; D is possibly TRBD1 (5 bases). V lost 4 bases to trimming and J lost 6 bases, with 15 bases between them. Germline CDR1 reads MNHEY; CDR2 reads SMNVEV (reference sequence). The CDR3 is 14 residues long. The CDR3 loop reads CASSSNARQSEAFF. For the CDR3, the DNA is TGTGCCAGCAGTTCCAACGCCCGACAGTCTGAAGCTTTCTTT.

V gene TRBV10-2 combines with J gene TRBJ1-6, with D possibly being TRBD1 (5 bases). Deletions cut 1 base from V and 11 bases from J, with 15 bases between. CDR3 length: 15 residues. Germline lookup yields CDR1 WSHSY and CDR2 SAAADI. The CDR3 DNA follows: TGCGCCAGCAGTGAGTTTGGGGGAATCGGTGCACCCCTCCACTTT. Translated: CASSEFGGIGAPLHF.

At least ten counts were recorded for this clonotype. The genes are TRBV29-1 and TRBJ2-3; D remains unclear. Germline CDR1 reads SQVTM; CDR2 reads ANQGSEA. The CDR3 spans 12 residues. Trimming took off 2 bases at V and 2 bases at J, with 5 bases between the two ends. The CDR3 DNA follows: TGCAGCGTTGAAATCGTCACAGATACGCAGTATTTT. The encoded protein is CSVEIVTDTQYF.

This clonotype has a count of ten or more. The chain has TRBV7-9 and TRBJ2-5; D perhaps matches TRBD1 (6 bases). The CDR3 consists of 13 residues. V gave up 6 bases and J gave up 5 bases, with 13 bases separating them. From germline, CDR1 is SEHNR and CDR2 FQNEAQ (reference sequence). CDR3: CASRSPQGETQYF. The CDR3 region has the DNA TGTGCCAGCAGGTCACCTCAGGGGGAGACCCAGTACTTC. Using reference TRBV7-9 and TRBJ2-5 for the parts outside the CDR3, the full variable domain is DTGVSQNPRHKITKRGQNVTFRCDPISEHNRLYWYRQTLGQGPEFLTYFQNEAQLEKSRLLSDRFSAERPKGSFSTLEIQRTEQGDSAMYLCASRSPQGETQYFGPGTRLLVL.

This chain joins TRBV18 and TRBJ2-7, with 12 bases identical to TRBD2. CDR3 length: 17 residues. In germline, CDR1 is KGHSH, CDR2 LQKENI. V was clipped by 4 bases and J by 0 bases; unmatched bases: 7. The CDR3 nucleotides read TGTGCCAGCTCACAGACCACTAGCGGGGGGACCTCCTACGAGCAGTACGTC. Translated, it gives CASSQTTSGGTSYEQYV.

The chain recombines TRBV12-3 or TRBV12-4 with TRBJ1-5; D is unclear. The V gene lost 7 bases and the J gene lost 5 bases, with 3 bases spanning the gap. The CDR3 is made up of 10 amino acids. The CDR3 here is CASKDQPQHF. The CDR3 nucleotides read TGTGCCAGCAAGGATCAGCCCCAGCATTTT.

CDR3 protein: CASRGTGGTNTGELFF. In DNA, the CDR3 is TGTGCCAGCAGGGGAACGGGGGGGACGAACACCGGGGAGCTGTTTTTT. The chain employs TRBV28 and TRBJ2-2, with 8 bases that match TRBD2. V dropped 6 bases and J dropped 0; count of bases not matched to a gene: 6. The CDR3 runs to 16 residues. Germline CDR1 and CDR2: MDHEN and SYDVKM.

The V call is TRBV9, the J call TRBJ2-3; 8 bases agree with TRBD2. The junction had 1 base not matched to a gene; V was cut back by 2 bases and J by 2 bases. From germline, CDR1 is SGDLS and CDR2 YYNGEE. There are 14 residues in the CDR3. CDR3 loop: CASSVSGATDTQYF. In DNA, the CDR3 is TGTGCCAGCAGCGTTAGCGGGGCCACAGATACGCAGTATTTT.

This clonotype appeared a few times. The rearrangement uses TRBV10-2 and TRBJ2-1; 8 bases line up with TRBD2. The CDR3 contains 15 residues. V was pared by 1 base and J by 5 bases, with 4 bases of the junction left unmatched. Germline CDR1 reads WSHSY; CDR2 reads SAAADI. The CDR3 here is CASSEWVAGNNEQFF. CDR3 coding DNA: TGCGCCAGCAGTGAGTGGGTAGCGGGGAACAATGAGCAGTTCTTC.

This clonotype has only a few counts. This chain connects TRBV24-1 to TRBJ2-4, with D hard to call. The germline V gene has CDR1 KGHDR and CDR2 SFDVKD. The CDR3 covers 16 residues. Trimming pared 3 bases from V and 0 bases from J, leaving 11 bases between. Written as DNA, the CDR3 is TGTGCCACCAGTGATAAGAGCCCCAGAGCCAAAAACATTCAGTACTTC. It codes for CATSDKSPRAKNIQYF.

The chain carries TRBV27 and TRBJ2-1; 8 positions agree with TRBD2. Germline V gene sequence: CDR1 MNHEY, CDR2 SMNVEV (reference sequence). Trimming cost V 7 bases and J 5 bases; bases outside gene matches: 7. CDR3 length equals 14 residues. The CDR3 region is CASKLAGLDNEQFF. DNA for the CDR3: TGTGCCAGCAAATTAGCGGGGCTGGACAATGAGCAGTTCTTC.

Only a few counts were recorded for this clonotype. The chain carries TRBV6-5 and TRBJ1-2; a possible D gene is TRBD1 (6 bases). Germline V gene data show CDR1 as MNHEY and CDR2 as SVGAGI. The germline V and J ends were trimmed by 5 bases and 7 bases, with 11 bases remaining between them. CDR3 length: 12 amino acids. CDR3 DNA: TGTGCCAGCAGTACCACAGGGTTTGGCTACACCTTC. Its translation is CASSTTGFGYTF.

This clonotype was seen many times. The gene calls are TRBV20-1 and TRBJ2-5; D ambiguous. The CDR3 is 12 residues long. The germline V and J ends were trimmed by 5 bases and 5 bases, with 12 bases remaining between them. Germline V gene data show CDR1 as DFQATT and CDR2 as SNEGSKA (reference sequence). This CDR3 reads CSAGLRSETQYF. The CDR3 DNA is TGCAGTGCTGGGCTGCGCTCGGAGACCCAGTACTTC.

This clonotype was seen many times. V gene TRBV9 combines with J gene TRBJ2-2, with 10 bases aligning to TRBD2. With 5 bases clipped from V and 2 bases from J, the junction kept 6 bases outside the gene matches. The germline V gene has CDR1 SGDLS and CDR2 YYNGEE. CDR3 size: 16 residues. The CDR3 is CASRSTSGKNTGELFF. The CDR3 nucleotides are TGTGCCAGCAGATCTACTAGCGGGAAAAACACCGGGGAGCTGTTTTTT.

The J gene is TRBJ1-1, the V gene TRBV12-3 or TRBV12-4; 7 bases fit TRBD1. V dropped 5 bases and J dropped 2; count of bases not matched to a gene: 11. This CDR3 is 16 amino acids long. The CDR3 loop reads CASSPFGRGQNTEAFF. For the CDR3, the DNA is TGTGCCAGCAGTCCGTTTGGGAGGGGGCAAAACACTGAAGCTTTCTTT.